Below are 31 T cell receptor beta chains sequenced from a single sample in a study of siplizumab effects on memory and regulatory T cells. Sequenced by immunoSEQ multiplex PCR; TCRdb stores in-frame clones only, minus some. The sample records around 100,000 clones, about 93% being singletons. The sequenced material came from Tregs sorted from blood. All receptors come from a human donor in good health.

The chain employs TRBV5-6 and TRBJ1-2, with 8 bases aligning to TRBD1. The V segment lost 1 base and the J segment 5 bases; nucleotides outside the gene matches: 19. This CDR3 contains 19 residues. Germline CDR1 and CDR2: SGHDT and YYEEEE. The CDR3 region has the DNA TGTGCCAGCAGCTTGATCTCACGTGGACCGACAGGGGACCGGTATGGCTACACCTTC. Protein product: CASSLISRGPTGDRYGYTF.

The gene calls are TRBV30 and TRBJ1-2; D gene uncertain. The CDR3 extends over 14 amino acids. From germline, CDR1 is GTSNPN and CDR2 SVGIG (reference sequence). Trimming took 2 bases from V and 0 from J, leaving 10 bases between them. DNA of the CDR3: TGTGCCTGGAGTACGCAGACCTCTAACTATGGCTACACCTTC. As protein: CAWSTQTSNYGYTF.

The CDR3 loop reads CASSPRGQGNTEAFF. For the CDR3, the DNA is TGTGCCAGCAGCCCAAGGGGGCAGGGGAACACTGAAGCTTTCTTT. The V gene is TRBV14, the J gene TRBJ1-1; TRBD1 agrees at 7 bases. Germline-derived CDR1 and CDR2 are SGHDN and FVKESK. After removal of 4 bases from V and 1 base from J, the junction contained 6 bases not matched to a gene. The length of the CDR3 is 15 residues.

V and J are TRBV11-2 and TRBJ2-1; tentative D call: TRBD2 (5 bases). Between the trimmed V and J ends, which lost 5 bases and 1 base, there was a span of 15 bases. CDR3 size: 16 residues. Looked up from germline, CDR1 is SGHAT and CDR2 is FQNNGV. The CDR3 DNA follows: TGTGCCAGCAGCCCGGTCCGGGGTATATCCTACAATGAGCAGTTCTTC. It translates to CASSPVRGISYNEQFF.

This clone was picked up one time. This chain uses TRBV30 with TRBJ2-7, with 7 nucleotides matching TRBD1. CDR1 is GTSNPN and CDR2 is SVGIG in the germline V gene (reference sequence). The V gene end was trimmed by 4 bases and the J gene end by 2 bases; junction bases not matched to a gene: 5. The CDR3 is 13 amino acids. CDR3 in amino acids: CAWNRDSPYEQYF. In nucleotides, the CDR3 is TGTGCCTGGAACCGGGACAGTCCCTACGAGCAGTACTTC.

The CDR3 reads CATSRVTGGYNSPLHF. CDR3 in DNA: TGTGCCACCAGCAGAGTCACAGGGGGCTATAATTCACCCCTCCACTTT. The rearrangement joins TRBV15 to TRBJ1-6, with 8 bases identical to TRBD1. CDR3 length: 16 residues. V dropped 1 base and J dropped 3; count of bases not matched to a gene: 2. Germline V lookup: CDR1 LNHNV, CDR2 YYDKDF (reference sequence).

The chain is built from TRBV21-1 and TRBJ2-7; the D call in the table, TRBD2, was not verified against the DNA. TRBV21-1 is noted as a pseudogene. The CDR3 has 14 residues. The CDR3: CASSKLGGAYEQYF. CDR3 DNA sequence: TGTGCCAGCAGCAAGCTGGGGGGGGCCTACGAGCAGTACTTC.

CDR3 residues: CASSYRMNTEAFF. The CDR3 DNA sequence: TGTGCCAGCAGTTACAGGATGAACACTGAAGCTTTCTTT. This chain uses TRBV6-6 with TRBJ1-1; the D is unclear. The V end was cut by 2 bases, the J end by 0 bases, with 4 bases between. This CDR3 region has 13 residues. Germline CDR1 reads MNHNY; CDR2 reads SVGAGI (reference sequence).

The chain combines TRBV7-2 with TRBJ2-7; 7 nucleotides match TRBD2. The V and J ends lost 0 bases and 2 bases, in that order; junction bases with no gene match: 4. This CDR3 comprises 15 residues. Germline V CDR1 and CDR2: SGHTA, FQGNSA. CDR3 nucleotide sequence: TGTGCCAGCAGCTTAGCGGCTAGCGGAACCTACGAGCAGTACTTC. It encodes CASSLAASGTYEQYF.

The chain recombines TRBV11-1 with TRBJ2-3; 13 bases agree with TRBD2. Trimming took 5 bases from V and 2 from J; bases not matched to a gene: 7. This CDR3 spans 17 amino acids. Germline V gives CDR1 SGHAT, CDR2 FQDESV (reference sequence). The chain's CDR3 is CASSPRTSGSITDTQYF. In DNA form, the CDR3 reads TGTGCCAGCAGCCCCCGGACTAGCGGGAGTATCACAGATACGCAGTATTTT.

Here the CDR3 DNA reads TGTGCCAGCAGCACCCGGACTGGGAGCTCCTACAATGAGCAGTTCTTC. Its translation is CASSTRTGSSYNEQFF. This chain joins TRBV7-9 and TRBJ2-1; D possibly corresponds to TRBD2 (5 bases). V lost 5 bases and J lost 0, with 14 bases in between. CDR1 is SEHNR, CDR2 FQNEAQ, per germline (reference sequence). CDR3 length: 16 amino acids.

The chain joins TRBV5-4 to TRBJ2-3; TRBD2 matches 7 bases. V shed 4 bases, J shed 0 bases, and the junction held 14 bases outside the gene matches. CDR1 SGHNT and CDR2 YYREEE come from the germline V gene (reference sequence). The CDR3 runs 18 residues. The CDR3 DNA reads as TGTGCCAGCAGCGGGACGGCTAGCGGAGGGATCAGCACAGATACGCAGTATTTT. Translated: CASSGTASGGISTDTQYF.

This clone appeared once. V gene TRBV18 combines with J gene TRBJ2-1, with D possibly matching TRBD1 (6 bases). CDR3 length: 13 amino acids. The germline gives CDR1 KGHSH, CDR2 LQKENI. Trimming took 2 bases from V and 8 from J, leaving 10 bases between them. The CDR3 region has the DNA TGTGCCAGCTCACCATTGGCAGGGGATGAGCAGTTCTTC. Protein sequence: CASSPLAGDEQFF.

This rearrangement joins TRBV10-3 to TRBJ1-2; 9 bases match TRBD1. Germline-derived CDR1 and CDR2 are ENHRY and SYGVKD. V lost 9 bases, J lost 7 bases, and 3 bases stayed unmatched. The CDR3 loop spans 11 amino acids. The CDR3 region has the DNA TGTGCCATGGGACAGGGTGCTGGCTACACCTTC. Amino acids: CAMGQGAGYTF.

This rearrangement joins TRBV19 to TRBJ1-3; no clear D. The CDR3 spans 15 residues. The V end lost 2 bases, the J end lost 0 bases, and 8 bases lay between the germline ends. CDR1 and CDR2 (germline): LNHDA, SQIVND (reference sequence). CDR3 region: CASSIRPRSGNTIYF. Here the CDR3 DNA reads TGTGCCAGTAGTATACGGCCCCGCTCTGGAAACACCATATATTTT.

This chain joins TRBV5-1 and TRBJ1-1, with 8 bases aligning to TRBD1. The CDR3 contains 14 residues. J gave up 6 bases and V 2 bases, and 6 bases lay outside the gene matches. In germline, CDR1 is SGHRS, CDR2 YFSETQ. CDR3 bases: TGCGCCAGCAGCTTACAGGGGGAAGTCGCTGAAGCTTTCTTT. Encoded protein: CASSLQGEVAEAFF.

V usage is TRBV9 and J usage is TRBJ2-4; 10 bases align to TRBD2. Germline V lookup: CDR1 SGDLS, CDR2 YYNGEE. V lost 3 bases and J lost 7; bases outside the gene matches: 4. The CDR3 contains 14 residues. Written as DNA, the CDR3 is TGTGCCAGCAGCGGTCCAGCGGGAGGGAACATTCAGTACTTC. Translation: CASSGPAGGNIQYF. Filled out from reference TRBV9 and TRBJ2-4, the complete variable domain reads DSGVTQTPKHLITATGQRVTLRCSPRSGDLSVYWYQQSLDQGLQFLIQYYNGEERAKGNILERFSAQQFPDLHSELNLSSLELGDSALYFCASSGPAGGNIQYFGAGTRLSVL.

The V gene is TRBV7-2, the J gene TRBJ2-5; possibly TRBD2 for D (6 bases). V was pared by 0 bases and J by 5 bases, with 10 bases between. The CDR3 has 14 amino acids. The germline V gene has CDR1 SGHTA and CDR2 FQGNSA. The CDR3 DNA sequence: TGTGCCAGCAGCTTAGCCTCCCTAGCGGAGACCCAGTACTTC. It specifies CASSLASLAETQYF.

The CDR3 sequence: CASIRDQGGGYTF. The CDR3 coding sequence is TGTGCCAGCATTAGGGACCAGGGCGGGGGCTACACCTTC. V and J are TRBV2 and TRBJ1-2; a weak D match, TRBD1 (5 bases). Germline V gene sequence: CDR1 SNHLY, CDR2 FYNNEI. The V end was cut by 7 bases, the J end by 8 bases, with 17 bases between. This CDR3 is 13 amino acids long.

The chain links TRBV10-3 to TRBJ2-3, with D unclear. Between the trimmed V and J ends, which lost 9 bases and 4 bases, there was a span of 5 bases. The CDR3 is made up of 10 amino acids. The germline V gene has CDR1 ENHRY and CDR2 SYGVKD. Here the CDR3 DNA reads TGTGCCATTGGCGCAGATACGCAGTATTTT. Amino acids: CAIGADTQYF.

This chain connects TRBV6-6 to TRBJ1-4; D might be TRBD1 (6 bases). Germline V lookup: CDR1 MNHNY, CDR2 SVGAGI (reference sequence). The CDR3 totals 12 residues. Trimming took off 6 bases at V and 10 bases at J, with 12 bases between the two ends. CDR3 protein: CASRLTGGKLFF. CDR3 nucleotides: TGTGCCAGCAGGTTGACAGGAGGAAAACTGTTTTTT.

In its sample, this clone was seen a few times. This chain joins TRBV10-3 and TRBJ1-2; possible D gene TRBD1, 6 bases. Per the germline V gene, CDR1 is ENHRY and CDR2 is SYGVKD. V dropped 6 bases and J dropped 8 bases, with 16 bases sitting between them. CDR3 length: 13 amino acids. The CDR3 here is CAISGVRGMGYTF. For the CDR3, the DNA is TGTGCCATCAGCGGGGTGAGGGGGATGGGCTACACCTTC.

V is TRBV6-1 and J is TRBJ1-2; 7 bases are shared with TRBD1. The V gene's germline CDR1 is MNHNS and CDR2 SASEGT. CDR3 length equals 15 residues. Trimming at V came to 4 bases and at J to 6 bases, leaving 11 bases not matched to a gene. CDR3 protein: CASSGHNRGRDGYTF. The CDR3, as DNA: TGTGCCAGCAGTGGCCACAACAGGGGACGGGATGGCTACACCTTC.

This clone came up a few times. The CDR3: CAWGGEMNTEAFF. CDR3 bases: TGTGCCTGGGGAGGGGAAATGAACACTGAAGCTTTCTTT. The V gene is TRBV30, the J gene TRBJ1-1; perhaps TRBD1 as D (5 bases). V was cut by 5 bases and J by 0 bases, with 10 bases left in between. From germline, CDR1 is GTSNPN and CDR2 SVGIG (reference sequence). The CDR3 spans 13 residues.

The rearrangement links TRBV7-2 to TRBJ1-5; no firm D call. Trimming removed 3 bases at V and 1 base at J, with 13 bases between. This CDR3 comprises 16 residues. Looked up from germline, CDR1 is SGHTA and CDR2 is FQGNSA. The DNA of the CDR3 is TGTGCCAGCAGCTTTTCAGGTGCCGGCAGCAATCAGCCCCAGCATTTT. It specifies CASSFSGAGSNQPQHF.

The chain is built from TRBV19 and TRBJ1-3; D is unclear. The CDR3 is made up of 13 amino acids. Trimming removed 6 bases from V and 7 bases from J, with 13 bases in between. The germline gives CDR1 LNHDA, CDR2 SQIVND (reference sequence). The CDR3 spells CASRAASRNTIYF. The CDR3 DNA sequence: TGTGCCAGTAGGGCGGCCTCCAGGAACACCATATATTTT.

The rearrangement links TRBV11-2 to TRBJ2-3; 8 positions match TRBD2. CDR1 and CDR2 from the germline V gene are SGHAT and FQNNGV. This CDR3 has 16 residues. V gave up 7 bases and J gave up 8 bases; unmatched junction bases: 17. The CDR3 DNA reads as TGTGCCAGCACCAGGTACCTCCGGGGGGGCACCGGTACGCAGTATTTT. It codes for CASTRYLRGGTGTQYF.

This clone was seen just once. This sample includes further DNA sequences coding for the same CDR3. V and J are TRBV5-1 and TRBJ1-5, with D possibly TRBD1 on 6 matching bases. V lost 0 bases to trimming and J lost 2 bases, with 9 bases between them. There are 15 residues in the CDR3. Germline V gene lookup returns CDR1 SGHRS and CDR2 YFSETQ. The CDR3 reads CASSLAGAGNQPQHF. The CDR3 DNA reads TGCGCCAGCAGCTTGGCAGGGGCAGGCAATCAGCCCCAGCATTTT. Complete variable domain (other parts from reference TRBV5-1 and TRBJ1-5): KAGVTQTPRYLIKTRGQQVTLSCSPISGHRSVSWYQQTPGQGLQFLFEYFSETQRNKGNFPGRFSGRQFSNSRSEMNVSTLELGDSALYLCASSLAGAGNQPQHFGDGTRLSIL.

The V and J genes are TRBV11-2 and TRBJ1-1, with D maybe TRBD1 (5 bases). Germline V lookup: CDR1 SGHAT, CDR2 FQNNGV. Trimming took off 1 base at V and 0 bases at J, with 9 bases between the two ends. The CDR3 contains 15 residues. The CDR3 here is CASSLVPGLNTEAFF. CDR3 in DNA: TGTGCCAGCAGCTTAGTGCCAGGGCTGAACACTGAAGCTTTCTTT. Looking up the rest from reference TRBV11-2 and TRBJ1-1 gives the full variable domain: EAGVAQSPRYKIIEKRQSVAFWCNPISGHATLYWYQQILGQGPKLLIQFQNNGVVDDSQLPKDRFSAERLKGVDSTLKIQPAKLEDSAVYLCASSLVPGLNTEAFFGQGTRLTVV.

The chain carries TRBV7-9 and TRBJ2-3; D ambiguous. Between the trimmed V and J ends, which lost 6 bases and 0 bases, there was a span of 7 bases. Looked up from germline, CDR1 is SEHNR and CDR2 is FQNEAQ (reference sequence). The CDR3 is 13 residues long. The CDR3 here is CASSKSSTDTQYF. The CDR3 bases are TGTGCCAGCAGTAAATCTAGCACAGATACGCAGTATTTT. Full variable domain (rest looked up from reference TRBV7-9 and TRBJ2-3): DTGVSQNPRHKITKRGQNVTFRCDPISEHNRLYWYRQTLGQGPEFLTYFQNEAQLEKSRLLSDRFSAERPKGSFSTLEIQRTEQGDSAMYLCASSKSSTDTQYFGPGTRLTVL.

The chain links TRBV6-6 to TRBJ1-1, with TRBD1 as a possible D gene (6 bases). The germline V gene encodes CDR1 MNHNY and CDR2 SVGAGI (reference sequence). The germline V and J ends were trimmed by 0 bases and 1 base, with 12 bases remaining between them. The CDR3 loop spans 16 amino acids. The DNA of the CDR3 is TGTGCCAGCAGTTACTCCCGCGGACAGCAGAACACTGAAGCTTTCTTT. It specifies CASSYSRGQQNTEAFF.